This TCR beta chain was sequenced for a study of control samples from healthy donors and cancer patients. Sequencing was performed with immunoSEQ multiplex PCR; in TCRdb, only in-frame clones are kept and a portion is missing. The top ten hold about 8.7% of the sample, which has approximately 120,000 clones, around 87% seen once. Trimming removed 8 bases from V and 5 bases from J; junction bases left unmatched: 14. The CDR3 runs to 14 residues. Germline V lookup: CDR1 GTSNPN, CDR2 SVGIG (reference sequence). V gene TRBV30 combines with J gene TRBJ2-7; the match to TRBD1 covers 8 bases. This sequence originates from a middle-aged man in good health. Specimen: blood. DNA for the CDR3: TGTGCCCGTACGAGATTACAGGGGGGCGACGAGCAGTACTTC. Its translation is CARTRLQGGDEQYF.